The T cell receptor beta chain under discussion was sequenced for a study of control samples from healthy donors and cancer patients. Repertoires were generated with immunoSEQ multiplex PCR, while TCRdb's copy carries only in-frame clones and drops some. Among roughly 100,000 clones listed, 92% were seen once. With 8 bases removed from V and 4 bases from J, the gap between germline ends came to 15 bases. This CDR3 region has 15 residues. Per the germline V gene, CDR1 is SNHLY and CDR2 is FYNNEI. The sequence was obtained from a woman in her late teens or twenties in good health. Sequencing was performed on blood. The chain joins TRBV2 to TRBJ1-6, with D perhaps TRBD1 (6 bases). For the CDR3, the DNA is TGTGCCAGCTTAAGTTGGGGACATTATAATTCACCCCTCCACTTT. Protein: CASLSWGHYNSPLHF.